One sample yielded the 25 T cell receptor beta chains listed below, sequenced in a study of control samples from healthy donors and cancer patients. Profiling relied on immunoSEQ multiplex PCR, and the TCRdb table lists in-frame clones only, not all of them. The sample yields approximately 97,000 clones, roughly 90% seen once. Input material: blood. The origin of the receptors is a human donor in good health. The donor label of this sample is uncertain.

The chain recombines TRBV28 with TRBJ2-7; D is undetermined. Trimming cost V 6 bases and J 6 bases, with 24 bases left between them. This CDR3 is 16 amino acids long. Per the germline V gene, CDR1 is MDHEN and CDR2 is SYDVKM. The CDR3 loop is CASSPTRPSVRPEQYF. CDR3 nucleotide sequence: TGTGCCAGCAGCCCCACCCGGCCCTCCGTACGGCCCGAGCAGTACTTC.

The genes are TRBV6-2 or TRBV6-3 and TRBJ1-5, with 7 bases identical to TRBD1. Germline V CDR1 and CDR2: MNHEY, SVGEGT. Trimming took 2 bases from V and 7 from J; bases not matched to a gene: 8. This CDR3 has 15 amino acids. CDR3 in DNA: TGTGCCAGCAGTTACATAAGGGGGCAGGAACAGCCCCAGCATTTT. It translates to CASSYIRGQEQPQHF.

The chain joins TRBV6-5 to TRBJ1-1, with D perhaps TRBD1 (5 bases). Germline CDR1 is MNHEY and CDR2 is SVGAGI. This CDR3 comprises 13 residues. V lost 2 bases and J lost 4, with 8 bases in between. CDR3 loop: CASSYGGVTEAFF. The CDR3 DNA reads TGTGCCAGCAGTTACGGGGGGGTCACTGAAGCTTTCTTT.

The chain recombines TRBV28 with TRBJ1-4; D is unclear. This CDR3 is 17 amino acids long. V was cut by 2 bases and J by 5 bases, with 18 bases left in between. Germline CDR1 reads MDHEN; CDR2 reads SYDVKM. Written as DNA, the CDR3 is TGTGCCAGCAGTTTAAATAAAATGGGGAGGGAAAATGAAAAACTGTTTTTT. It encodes CASSLNKMGRENEKLFF. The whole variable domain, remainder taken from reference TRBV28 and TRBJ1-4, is DVKVTQSSRYLVKRTGEKVFLECVQDMDHENMFWYRQDPGLGLRLIYFSYDVKMKEKGDIPEGYSVSREKKERFSLILESASTNQTSMYLCASSLNKMGRENEKLFFGSGTQLSVL.

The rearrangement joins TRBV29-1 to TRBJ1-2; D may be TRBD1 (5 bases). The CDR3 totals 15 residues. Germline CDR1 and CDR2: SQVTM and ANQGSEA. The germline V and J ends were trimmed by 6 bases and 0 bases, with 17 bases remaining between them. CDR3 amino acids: CSVAREFGSNYGYTF. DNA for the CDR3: TGCAGCGTCGCCAGGGAATTCGGATCTAACTATGGCTACACCTTC.

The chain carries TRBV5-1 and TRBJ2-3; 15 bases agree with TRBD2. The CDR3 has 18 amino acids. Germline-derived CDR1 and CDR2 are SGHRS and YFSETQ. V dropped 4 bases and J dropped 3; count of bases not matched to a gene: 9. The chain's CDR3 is CASSPGLAGGPRTDTQYF. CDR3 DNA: TGCGCCAGCAGCCCAGGACTAGCGGGGGGGCCAAGGACAGATACGCAGTATTTT.

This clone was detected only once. CDR3 amino acids: CASSLAVRETQYF. CDR3 DNA sequence: TGTGCCAGCAGCTTAGCAGTTCGGGAGACCCAGTACTTC. This sequence joins TRBV7-2 and TRBJ2-5; D unresolved. CDR1 is SGHTA and CDR2 is FQGNSA in the germline V gene. Trimming shortened V by 0 bases and J by 5 bases, and 7 bases separated the two germline ends. The length of the CDR3 is 13 residues.

The CDR3 DNA reads as TGCGCCAGCAGCACCCCCCGGGGAGGCTATGGCTACACCTTC. Translation: CASSTPRGGYGYTF. The chain is built from TRBV5-1 and TRBJ1-2, with D uncertain. From germline, CDR1 is SGHRS and CDR2 YFSETQ. Trimming left V 4 bases short and J 4 bases short, with 14 bases between. The CDR3 totals 14 residues.

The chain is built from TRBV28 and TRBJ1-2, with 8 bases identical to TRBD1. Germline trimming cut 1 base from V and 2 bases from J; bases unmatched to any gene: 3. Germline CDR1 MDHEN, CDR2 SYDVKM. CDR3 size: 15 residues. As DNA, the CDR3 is TGTGCCAGCAGTTTATTGGACAGGGCAAACTATGGCTACACCTTC. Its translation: CASSLLDRANYGYTF.

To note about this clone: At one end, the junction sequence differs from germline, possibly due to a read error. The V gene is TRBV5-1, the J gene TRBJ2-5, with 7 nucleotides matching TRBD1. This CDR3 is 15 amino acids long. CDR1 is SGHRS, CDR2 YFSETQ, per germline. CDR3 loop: CVSRSTGLRGETQYF. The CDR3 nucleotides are TGCGTCAGCAGGTCGACAGGGTTAAGGGGAGAGACCCAGTACTTC.

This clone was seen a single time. CDR3 amino acids: CATSDSKWGPTRTDTQYF. The CDR3 DNA is TGTGCCACCAGTGATTCGAAGTGGGGACCCACTAGGACCGATACGCAGTATTTT. The chain has TRBV24-1 and TRBJ2-3, with D perhaps given as TRBD1 or TRBD2 (5 bases each). The CDR3 is 18 residues long. Trimming took off 2 bases at V and 6 bases at J, with 23 bases between the two ends. From germline, CDR1 is KGHDR and CDR2 SFDVKD.

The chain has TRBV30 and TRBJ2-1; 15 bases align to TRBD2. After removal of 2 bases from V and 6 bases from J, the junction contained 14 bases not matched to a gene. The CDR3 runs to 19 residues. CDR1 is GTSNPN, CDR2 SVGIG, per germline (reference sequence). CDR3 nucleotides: TGTGCCTGGAGTCCCCTGGGACTAGCGGGGGGAAGGCTGCCCAATGAGCAGTTCTTC. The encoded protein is CAWSPLGLAGGRLPNEQFF.

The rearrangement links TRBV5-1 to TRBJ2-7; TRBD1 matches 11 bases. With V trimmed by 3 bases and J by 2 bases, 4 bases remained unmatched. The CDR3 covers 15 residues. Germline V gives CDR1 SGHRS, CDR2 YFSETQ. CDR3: CASSWGTGGAYEQYF. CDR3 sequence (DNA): TGCGCCAGCAGCTGGGGGACAGGGGGTGCCTACGAGCAGTACTTC.

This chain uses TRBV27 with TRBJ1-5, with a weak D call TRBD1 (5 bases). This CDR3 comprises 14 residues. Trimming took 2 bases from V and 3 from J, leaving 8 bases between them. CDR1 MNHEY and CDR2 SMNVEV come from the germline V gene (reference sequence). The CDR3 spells CASSLMGVNQPQHF. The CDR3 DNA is TGTGCCAGCAGTTTAATGGGGGTCAATCAGCCCCAGCATTTT.

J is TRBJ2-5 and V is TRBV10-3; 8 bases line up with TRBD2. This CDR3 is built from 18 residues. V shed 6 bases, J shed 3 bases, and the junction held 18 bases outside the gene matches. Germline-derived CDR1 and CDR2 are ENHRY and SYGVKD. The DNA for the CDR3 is TGTGCCATCAGCCGGAAGGGCGGGGGGAACTACGGCGAAGAGACCCAGTACTTC. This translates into CAISRKGGGNYGEETQYF.

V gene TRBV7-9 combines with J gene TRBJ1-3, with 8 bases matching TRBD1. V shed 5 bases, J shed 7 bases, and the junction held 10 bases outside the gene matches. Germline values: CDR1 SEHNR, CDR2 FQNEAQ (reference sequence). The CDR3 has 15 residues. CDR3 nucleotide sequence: TGTGCCAGCAGCCAAAGAATACAGGGGGACAACACCATATATTTT. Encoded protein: CASSQRIQGDNTIYF. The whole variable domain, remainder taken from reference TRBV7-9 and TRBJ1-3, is DTGVSQNPRHKITKRGQNVTFRCDPISEHNRLYWYRQTLGQGPEFLTYFQNEAQLEKSRLLSDRFSAERPKGSFSTLEIQRTEQGDSAMYLCASSQRIQGDNTIYFGEGSWLTVV.

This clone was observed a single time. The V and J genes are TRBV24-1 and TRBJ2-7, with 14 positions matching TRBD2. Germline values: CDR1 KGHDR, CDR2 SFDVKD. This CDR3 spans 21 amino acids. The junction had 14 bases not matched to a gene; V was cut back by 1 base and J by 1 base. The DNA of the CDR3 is TGTGCCACCAGTGATTTACCTCCCGGACTAGCGGGGGGCCAGAGATCCTACGAGCAGTACGTC. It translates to CATSDLPPGLAGGQRSYEQYV.

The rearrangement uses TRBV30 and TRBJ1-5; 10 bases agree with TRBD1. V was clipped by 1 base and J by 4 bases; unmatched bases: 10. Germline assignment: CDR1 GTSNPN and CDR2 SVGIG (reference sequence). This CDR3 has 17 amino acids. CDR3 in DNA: TGTGCCTGGAGTGGAGGGACAGGGGTTCAAAGAAATCAGCCCCAGCATTTT. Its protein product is CAWSGGTGVQRNQPQHF.

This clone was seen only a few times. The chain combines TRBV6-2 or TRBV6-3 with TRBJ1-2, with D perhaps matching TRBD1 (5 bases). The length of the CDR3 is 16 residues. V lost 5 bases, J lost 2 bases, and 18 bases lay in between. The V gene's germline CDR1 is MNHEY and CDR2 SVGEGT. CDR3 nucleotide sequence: TGTGCCAGCAGTGGGGCTGAGGGGAACCCCAACTATGGCTACACCTTC. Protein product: CASSGAEGNPNYGYTF.

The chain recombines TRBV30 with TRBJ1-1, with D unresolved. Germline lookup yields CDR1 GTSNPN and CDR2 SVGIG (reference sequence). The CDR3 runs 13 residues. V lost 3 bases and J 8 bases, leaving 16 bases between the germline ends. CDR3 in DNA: TGTGCCTGGAGGTCGACGCGAACTTGGGAAGCTTTCTTT. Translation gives CAWRSTRTWEAFF.

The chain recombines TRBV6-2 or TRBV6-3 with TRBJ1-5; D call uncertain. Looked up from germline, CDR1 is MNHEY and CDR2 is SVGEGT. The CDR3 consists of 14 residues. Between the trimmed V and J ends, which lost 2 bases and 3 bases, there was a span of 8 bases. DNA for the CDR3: TGTGCCAGCAGTTACACCCGGACCAATCAGCCCCAGCATTTT. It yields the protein CASSYTRTNQPQHF.

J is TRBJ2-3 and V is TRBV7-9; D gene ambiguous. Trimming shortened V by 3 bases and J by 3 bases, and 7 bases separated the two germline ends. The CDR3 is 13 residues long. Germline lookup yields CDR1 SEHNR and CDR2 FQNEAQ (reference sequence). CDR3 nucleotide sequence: TGTGCCAGCAGCTTTGAGTTTACAGATACGCAGTATTTT. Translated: CASSFEFTDTQYF.

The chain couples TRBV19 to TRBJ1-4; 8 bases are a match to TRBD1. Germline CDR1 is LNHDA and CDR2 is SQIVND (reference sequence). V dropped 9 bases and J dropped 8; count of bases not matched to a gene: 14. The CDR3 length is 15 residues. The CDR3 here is CASHEGTGPWEKLFF. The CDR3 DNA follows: TGTGCCAGCCACGAAGGGACAGGCCCTTGGGAAAAACTGTTTTTT.

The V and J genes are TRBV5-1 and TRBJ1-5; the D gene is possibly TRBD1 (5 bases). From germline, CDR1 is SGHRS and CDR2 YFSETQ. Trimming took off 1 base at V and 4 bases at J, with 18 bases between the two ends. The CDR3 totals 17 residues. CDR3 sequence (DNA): TGCGCCAGCAGCTTGTCATTGGTCGGGGCAGGGAATCAGCCCCAGCATTTT. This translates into CASSLSLVGAGNQPQHF.

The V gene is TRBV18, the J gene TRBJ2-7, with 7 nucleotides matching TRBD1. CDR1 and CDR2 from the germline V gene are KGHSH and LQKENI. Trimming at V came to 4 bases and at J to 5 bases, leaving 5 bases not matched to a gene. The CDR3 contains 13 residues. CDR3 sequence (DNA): TGTGCCAGCTCACTATACGACAGGGACGAGCAGTACGTC. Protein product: CASSLYDRDEQYV.